These T cell receptor beta chains were read from a single sample in a study of beta chain features in type 1 diabetes. Some clones are missing from TCRdb's copy, which holds only in-frame ones; the method was immunoSEQ multiplex PCR. The sample includes 300,000 or so clones, about 13% seen only once; the top ten take roughly 0.015%. The sample was naive CD4+ T cells from blood. These receptors all come from a woman aged 18-30 years with type 1 diabetes. Each CDR3 is given with its conserved first and last residue. A D gene is named only where the DNA matches it firmly. Only part of the rows carry a size: once, few, many, or a class if the clone is expanded.

TGTGCCAGCAGCTTTGGGAACCCGACAGGCCCCTTTAACTATGGCTACACCTTC	CASSFGNPTGPFNYGYTF	NA	NA	TRBV5-4	TRBJ1-2
TGTGCCAGCAGGAACAGGGGCGGGGAGCAGTTCTTC	CASRNRGGEQFF	NA	TRBD1	TRBV6-1	TRBJ2-1
TGTGCCTGGACAGGGGAGGGGGAAGCTTTCTTT	CAWTGEGEAFF	few	NA	TRBV30	TRBJ1-1
TGTGCCAGCAGATTCCAAAGCAGGGGGATAAGAAGCTCCTACGAGCAGTACTTC	CASRFQSRGIRSSYEQYF	few	TRBD1	TRBV27	TRBJ2-7
TGTGCCAGCAGCTTAGACAGGCGAAATGAAAAACTGTTTTTT	CASSLDRRNEKLFF	NA	NA	TRBV11-3	TRBJ1-4
TGTGCCAGCATCCCAGGGGCCCCAAAGGACACTGAAGCTTTCTTT	CASIPGAPKDTEAFF	few	NA	TRBV27	TRBJ1-1
TGTGCCACCAGCAGAGACGCGACAGTGCCCTACGAGCAGTACTTC	CATSRDATVPYEQYF	NA	NA	TRBV15	TRBJ2-7
TGTGCCAGCAGTGTGCGGGGGAACACTGAAGCTTTCTTT	CASSVRGNTEAFF	NA	NA	TRBV25-1	TRBJ1-1
TGTGCCAGCAGCTTGCGACAGGGTGAAAAACTGTTTTTT	CASSLRQGEKLFF	NA	TRBD1	TRBV5-4	TRBJ1-4
TGTGCCAGCAGCGTCGACAGGATGAGCTCGTACGAGCAGTACTTC	CASSVDRMSSYEQYF	few	NA	TRBV7-2	TRBJ2-7
TGCGCCAGCAGCTTTGGGACTTCTAGCACAGATACGCAGTATTTT	CASSFGTSSTDTQYF	NA	NA	TRBV5-1	TRBJ2-3
TGTGCCAGCAGCAACGGAGAGACCCAGTACTTC	CASSNGETQYF	NA	NA	TRBV21-1	TRBJ2-5
TGTGCCAGCGGCTGGAGGGGAGGTACTGAAGCTTTCTTT	CASGWRGGTEAFF	few	NA	TRBV7-8	TRBJ1-1
TGTGCCAGCTCACCAATGGCGGGAAGCACAGATACGCAGTATTTT	CASSPMAGSTDTQYF	NA	NA	TRBV18	TRBJ2-3
TGCAGCGTTGAGGGGCCGTCGAACACCGGGGAGCTGTTTTTT	CSVEGPSNTGELFF	few	NA	TRBV29-1	TRBJ2-2
TGTGCCAGCAGCCCCGTTCGCGGGCAAGAGTATGGCTACACCTTC	CASSPVRGQEYGYTF	NA	NA	TRBV11-2	TRBJ1-2
TGTGCCAGCAGCTTAGAAGTCCGGGTTTATGAGCAGTTCTTC	CASSLEVRVYEQFF	few	NA	TRBV7-9	TRBJ2-1
TGTGCCAGCTCACCCGACGGAATGGCGGGACAGTACTTC	CASSPDGMAGQYF	few	NA	TRBV18	TRBJ2-7
TGCGCCAGCAGCCAATTGATGACCAGCGGGACCATCGATGAGCAGTTCTTC	CASSQLMTSGTIDEQFF	few	TRBD2	TRBV5-1	TRBJ2-1
TGTGCCAGCAGCTTAGGGACTAGCGGGATCTACGAGCAGTACTTC	CASSLGTSGIYEQYF	NA	TRBD2	TRBV11-2	TRBJ2-7
TGTGCCAGCAGCCTAGCACCCGGGGAGCTGTTTTTT	CASSLAPGELFF	NA	NA	TRBV7-3	TRBJ2-2
TGTGCAAGTCGCTCCCGGGAACGGGAGCTGTTTTTT	CASRSRERELFF	NA	NA	TRBV12-2	TRBJ2-2
TGCAGCGTTGAAGATACGATAGCGGGTCTAACTTACAATGAGCAGTTCTTC	CSVEDTIAGLTYNEQFF	few	TRBD2	TRBV29-1	TRBJ2-1
TGTGCCTGGGCTACAGGGGCTAATGAAAAACTGTTTTTT	CAWATGANEKLFF	NA	TRBD1	TRBV30	TRBJ1-4
TGTGCCACCAGCAACCATCGGAATGAGCAGTTCTTC	CATSNHRNEQFF	NA	NA	TRBV15	TRBJ2-1
TGTGCCACCACTGGGACTAGCGGGACTTCACGGTTAAATGAGCAGTTCTTC	CATTGTSGTSRLNEQFF	few	TRBD2	TRBV15	TRBJ2-1
TGCGCCAGCAGCCCAGGGGGCCTCAATCAGCCCCAGCATTTT	CASSPGGLNQPQHF	NA	TRBD1	TRBV5-1	TRBJ1-5
TGTGCCAGCAGCTTGAAGGACAGGGACACCGGGGAGCTGTTTTTT	CASSLKDRDTGELFF	few	TRBD1	TRBV11-3	TRBJ2-2
TGTGCCAGCAGTTTAACAATAAACACCGGGGAGCTGTTTTTT	CASSLTINTGELFF	NA	NA	TRBV27	TRBJ2-2
TGTGCCTGGAGTGTACAGGGCAGGGCGGACAATCAGCCCCAGCATTTT	CAWSVQGRADNQPQHF	few	NA	TRBV30	TRBJ1-5
TGTGCCTGGAGCGGGGGGCTGTTTGGCTACACCTTC	CAWSGGLFGYTF	NA	NA	TRBV30	TRBJ1-2
TGTGCCAGCAGTGACCGGAGACAGGGCCAAGAGACCCAGTACTTC	CASSDRRQGQETQYF	NA	TRBD1	TRBV25-1	TRBJ2-5
TGCAGCGTTGAAGGTGGGGACAGCAACTATGGCTACACCTTC	CSVEGGDSNYGYTF	few	TRBD1	TRBV29-1	TRBJ1-2
TGCGCCAGCAGCTTGGGTACAGCTAACAATGAGCAGTTCTTC	CASSLGTANNEQFF	few	NA	TRBV5-1	TRBJ2-1
TGTGCCAGCAGTCCCAGACGGGGGAGGGATAATGAGCAGTTCTTC	CASSPRRGRDNEQFF	few	TRBD2	TRBV28	TRBJ2-1
TGTGCCAGCAGCTCCCCGGGACACGTACTCTACGAGCAGTACTTC	CASSSPGHVLYEQYF	few	NA	TRBV7-8	TRBJ2-7
TGTGCCATCCAGATGGGGGCCACAGATACGCAGTATTTT	CAIQMGATDTQYF	NA	NA	TRBV10-3	TRBJ2-3
TGTGCCAGCAGTTACACTAGCACAGATACGCAGTATTTT	CASSYTSTDTQYF	few	NA	TRBV6-5	TRBJ2-3
TGCGCCAGCGAGGGACAGTACAATGAGCAGTTCTTC	CASEGQYNEQFF	NA	TRBD1	TRBV5-1	TRBJ2-1
TGTGCCTGGAGTACAGGGGGCAATCAGCCCCAGCATTTT	CAWSTGGNQPQHF	NA	TRBD1	TRBV30	TRBJ1-5
TGTGCCAGCAGTGGTTATAGGGGTACTGAAGCTTTCTTT	CASSGYRGTEAFF	NA	NA	TRBV2	TRBJ1-1
TGCGCCAGCAGCCCCGAGGGGGGGGCAGACAATGAGCAGTTCTTC	CASSPEGGADNEQFF	few	NA	TRBV4-1	TRBJ2-1
TGTGCCAGCAGCGTAGGTGCGAGTCCCTACAATGAGCAGTTCTTC	CASSVGASPYNEQFF	NA	NA	TRBV9	TRBJ2-1
TGTGTCTCGGGGGGATACAATGAGCAGTTCTTC	CVSGGYNEQFF	few	TRBD2	TRBV19	TRBJ2-1
TGTGCCAGCAGCCGCACCCGAGTAGACGAGCAGTACTTC	CASSRTRVDEQYF	NA	NA	TRBV5-4	TRBJ2-7
TGTGCCAGCAGCGTAGGGACTAGCGGGAACACCGGGGAGCTGTTTTTT	CASSVGTSGNTGELFF	few	TRBD2	TRBV9	TRBJ2-2
TGCGCCAGCGTAGGACTAGCGGGAGGGCCAGAGACCCAGTACTTC	CASVGLAGGPETQYF	few	TRBD2	TRBV5-1	TRBJ2-5
TGCAGTGCTGAGGGTAGGGACGAGCAGTACTTC	CSAEGRDEQYF	few	NA	TRBV20-1	TRBJ2-7
TGTGCCTGGAGTGTACGAGGAGCGAACACCGGGGAGCTGTTTTTT	CAWSVRGANTGELFF	NA	NA	TRBV30	TRBJ2-2
TGTGCCAGCGGGGGGTCCTCCGGCGGCTACACCTTC	CASGGSSGGYTF	NA	NA	TRBV25-1	TRBJ1-2
TGTGCCAGCAGTGAGTACTACGAGCAGTACTTC	CASSEYYEQYF	few	NA	TRBV25-1	TRBJ2-7